This T cell receptor beta chain was profiled in a study of vaccination and CD4 T cells after COVID-19. Study overall: Convalescent cases consisted of six males and four females, of whom two were Hispanic. Whole-study findings and limits: For SARS-CoV-2-reactive clonotypes, the median went from about 22 to 38, a nonsignificant increase. With convalescent patients, a median approximately 90% of reactive clones emerged solely after vaccination.

Of note for this clonotype: What it binds is unknown.

One entry per CDR3 protein results from TCRdb running MiXCR on the PCR reads. Among around 20,000 distinct CDR3 sequences listed, less than 70% were seen once. Trimming stripped 6 bases from V and 6 bases from J, with 14 bases between. The germline gives CDR1 MNHNS, CDR2 SASEGT. The CDR3 has 13 amino acids. The sequence derives from a human donor who had recovered from COVID-19. The sequenced sample was CD4+ T cells from blood, obtained after SARS-CoV-2 vaccination. The rearrangement joins TRBV6-1 to TRBJ1-2; D unclear. In DNA form, the CDR3 reads TGTGCCAGCAGCACTAGACAAACAGATGGCTACACCTTC. Encoded protein: CASSTRQTDGYTF.